This T cell receptor (beta chain) was sequenced during a study of blood T cell repertoires in COVID-19. Trimming removed 1 base from V and 4 bases from J; junction bases left unmatched: 4. CDR1 is SQVTM and CDR2 is ANQGSEA in the germline V gene. There are 15 residues in the CDR3. The data were produced by immunoSEQ multiplex PCR, yet TCRdb's version contains in-frame clones alone and is incomplete. This sample has roughly 150,000 clones, with around nine tenths found just once. The clonotype originates from a woman between 65 and 79 years old with acute or convalescent COVID-19. The sample comprised peripheral blood. The chain couples TRBV29-1 to TRBJ2-1; 10 bases match TRBD2. CDR3 coding DNA: TGCAGCGTTGAAGGGAGCGGGGGGGAGTACAATGAGCAGTTCTTC. This encodes CSVEGSGGEYNEQFF.